This T cell receptor (beta chain) was captured by sequencing in a study of blood T cell repertoires in COVID-19. Study information: Whether acute or convalescent, the COVID-19 samples came from the United States, Italy and Spain. In each case, the material was cDNA or gDNA derived from T cells, B-cell-depleted T cells, or PBMCs.

Under the authors' procedure: Reference gene primers were amplified, and this amplification served to estimate nucleated cell counts. Here immunoSEQ multiplex PCR was the method, and the copy in TCRdb shows in-frame clones only, minus some. The V and J calls and clone size were taken over from that table, and D and trimming were inferred from the DNA. The sample yields 90,000 to 120,000 clones, around four fifths seen once. The junction had 4 bases not matched to a gene; V was cut back by 5 bases and J by 4 bases. The CDR3 is 14 amino acids. Germline CDR1 is SGHNT and CDR2 is YENEEA. Specimen: peripheral blood. The chain couples TRBV11-3 to TRBJ2-1; 8 nucleotides line up with TRBD2. This sequence was found in a man between 60 and 75 years old with acute or convalescent COVID-19. The CDR3 loop is CASSQSGGYNEQFF. For the CDR3, the DNA is TGTGCCAGCAGCCAAAGCGGGGGTTACAATGAGCAGTTCTTC.